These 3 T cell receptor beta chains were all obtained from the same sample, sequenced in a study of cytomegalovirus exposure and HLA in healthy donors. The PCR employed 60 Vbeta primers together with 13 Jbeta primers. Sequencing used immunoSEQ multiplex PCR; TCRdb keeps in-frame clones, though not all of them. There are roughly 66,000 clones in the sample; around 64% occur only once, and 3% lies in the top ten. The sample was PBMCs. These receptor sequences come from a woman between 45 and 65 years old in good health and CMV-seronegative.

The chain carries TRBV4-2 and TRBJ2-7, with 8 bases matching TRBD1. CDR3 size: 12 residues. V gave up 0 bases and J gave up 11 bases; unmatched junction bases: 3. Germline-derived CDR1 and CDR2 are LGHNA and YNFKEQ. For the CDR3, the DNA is TGTGCCAGCAGCCAAGACCAGGGGGCTAAGTACTTC. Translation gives CASSQDQGAKYF.

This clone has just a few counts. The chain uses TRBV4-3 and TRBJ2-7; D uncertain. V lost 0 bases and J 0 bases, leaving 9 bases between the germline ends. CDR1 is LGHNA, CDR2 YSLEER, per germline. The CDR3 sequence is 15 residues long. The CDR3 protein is CASSQELPPSYEQYF. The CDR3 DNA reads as TGCGCCAGCAGCCAAGAACTCCCCCCCTCCTACGAGCAGTACTTC.

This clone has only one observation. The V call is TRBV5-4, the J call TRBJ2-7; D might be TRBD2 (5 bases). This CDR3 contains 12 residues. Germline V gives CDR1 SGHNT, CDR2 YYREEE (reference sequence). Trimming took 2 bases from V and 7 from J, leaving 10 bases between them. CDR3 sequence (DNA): TGTGCCAGCAGCTTCGGGCGAGGGGAGCAGTACTTC. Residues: CASSFGRGEQYF.